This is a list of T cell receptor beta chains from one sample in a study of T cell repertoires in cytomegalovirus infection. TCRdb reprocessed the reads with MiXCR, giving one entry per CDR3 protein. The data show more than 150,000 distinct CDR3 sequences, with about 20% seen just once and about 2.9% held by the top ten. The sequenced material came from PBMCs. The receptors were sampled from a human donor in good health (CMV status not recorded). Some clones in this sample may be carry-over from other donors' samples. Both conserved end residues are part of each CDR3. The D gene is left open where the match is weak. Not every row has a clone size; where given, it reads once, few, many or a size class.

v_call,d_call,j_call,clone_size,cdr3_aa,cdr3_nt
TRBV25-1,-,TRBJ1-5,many,CASSREEMMPQHF,TGTGCCAGCAGTAGAGAGGAGATGATGCCCCAGCATTTT
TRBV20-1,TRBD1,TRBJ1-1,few,CSARVGTGPTEAFF,TGCAGTGCTAGAGTTGGGACAGGGCCCACTGAAGCTTTCTTT
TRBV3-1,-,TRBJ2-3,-,CASSQDPPLRGADTQYF,TGTGCCAGCAGCCAAGATCCTCCGTTACGAGGGGCAGATACGCAGTATTTT
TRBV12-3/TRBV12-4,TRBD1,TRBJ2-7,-,CASSFRDRGTGEQYF,TGTGCCAGCAGTTTCCGGGACAGGGGGACGGGCGAGCAGTACTTC
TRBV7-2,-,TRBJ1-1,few,CVSKFDTTGRAFF,TGTGTCAGCAAGTTCGATACTACAGGGAGGGCTTTCTTT
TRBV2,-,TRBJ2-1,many,CASSEAGYNEQFF,TGTGCCAGCAGTGAAGCGGGCTACAATGAGCAGTTCTTC
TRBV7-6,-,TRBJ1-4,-,CASSLGKAMEKLFF,TGTGCCAGCAGTTTGGGCAAGGCTATGGAAAAACTGTTTTTT
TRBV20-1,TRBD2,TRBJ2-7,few,CSASHGSGSYEQYF,TGCAGTGCTAGCCATGGTAGCGGGAGTTACGAGCAGTACTTC
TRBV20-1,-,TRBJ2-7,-,CSARGTLPAYEQYF,TGCAGTGCTAGAGGGACCTTACCTGCCTACGAGCAGTACTTC
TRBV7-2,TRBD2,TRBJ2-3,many,CASRIAGGTDTQYF,TGTGCCAGCAGAATAGCGGGAGGGACAGATACGCAGTATTTT
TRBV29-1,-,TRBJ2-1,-,CSVQVVLNEQFF,TGCAGCGTTCAAGTAGTTCTGAATGAGCAGTTCTTC
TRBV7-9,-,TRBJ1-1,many,CASSPAGRSEAFF,TGTGCCAGCAGTCCTGCGGGACGCTCTGAAGCTTTCTTT
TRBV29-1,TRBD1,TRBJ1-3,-,CSIGQGGNTIYF,TGCAGCATTGGACAGGGTGGAAACACCATATATTTT
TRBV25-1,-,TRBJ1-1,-,CASSEVGVAFF,TGTGCCAGCAGTGAAGTAGGGGTAGCTTTCTTT
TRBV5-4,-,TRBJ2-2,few,CASSISAPEGGELFF,TGTGCCAGCAGCATTAGCGCCCCTGAGGGCGGGGAGCTGTTTTTT
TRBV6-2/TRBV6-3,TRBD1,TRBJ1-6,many,CASSRSTGTGDSPLHF,TGTGCCAGCAGTAGAAGTACCGGGACAGGGGACTCACCCCTCCACTTT
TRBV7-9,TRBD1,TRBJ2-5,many,CASSFDRGQETQYF,TGTGCCAGCAGCTTTGACAGGGGGCAAGAGACCCAGTACTTC
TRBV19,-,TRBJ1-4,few,CASSTREAARGLFF,TGTGCCAGTAGTACGAGGGAGGCCGCACGGGGACTGTTTTTT
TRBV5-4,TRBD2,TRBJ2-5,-,CASSLAGTTQETQYF,TGTGCCAGCAGCTTGGCCGGGACTACCCAAGAGACCCAGTACTTC
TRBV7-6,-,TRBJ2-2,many,CASSPSGTATGELFF,TGTGCCAGCAGCCCCTCCGGGACTGCGACCGGGGAGCTGTTTTTT
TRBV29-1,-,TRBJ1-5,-,CSVGGANQPQHF,TGCAGCGTAGGAGGGGCCAATCAGCCCCAGCATTTT
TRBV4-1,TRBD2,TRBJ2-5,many,CASSTGLAGSETQYF,TGCGCCAGCAGCACGGGACTAGCGGGATCAGAGACCCAGTACTTC